The clone carrying this T cell receptor beta chain was seen just once. TCRdb's copy holds only in-frame clones and misses some; the assay was immunoSEQ multiplex PCR. The sample contains about 150,000 clones, roughly 85% of which appear only once. The data were obtained in a study of blood T cell repertoires in COVID-19. Cohort placement rested on clinical history that participants reported themselves. For recovered donors of Cohort 3, there were two negative PCRs, clearance, or symptom resolution. Trimming pared 4 bases from V and 8 bases from J, leaving 20 bases between. The germline gives CDR1 GTSNPN, CDR2 SVGIG (reference sequence). This CDR3 region has 14 residues.

The rearrangement joins TRBV30 to TRBJ1-2, with TRBD1 as a possible D gene (6 bases). The TCR sequence derives from a man over 45 who had recovered from COVID-19. The sample taken for sequencing was PBMCs or T cells enriched from blood (not recorded which). In DNA form, the CDR3 reads TGTGCCTGGAACCACAGGGACCCCGCGGGCGGCTACACCTTC. It specifies CAWNHRDPAGGYTF.